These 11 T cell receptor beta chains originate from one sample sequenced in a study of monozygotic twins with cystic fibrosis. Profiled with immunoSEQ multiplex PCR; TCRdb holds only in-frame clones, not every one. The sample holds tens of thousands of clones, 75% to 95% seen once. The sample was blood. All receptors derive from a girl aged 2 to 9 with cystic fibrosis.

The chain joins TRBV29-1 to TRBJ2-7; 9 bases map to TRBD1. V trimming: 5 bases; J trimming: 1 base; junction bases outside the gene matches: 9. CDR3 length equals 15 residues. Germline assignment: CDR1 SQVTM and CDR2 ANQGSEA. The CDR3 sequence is CSVYAGTGKSYEQYF. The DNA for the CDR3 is TGCAGCGTTTACGCTGGGACAGGGAAGTCCTACGAGCAGTACTTC.

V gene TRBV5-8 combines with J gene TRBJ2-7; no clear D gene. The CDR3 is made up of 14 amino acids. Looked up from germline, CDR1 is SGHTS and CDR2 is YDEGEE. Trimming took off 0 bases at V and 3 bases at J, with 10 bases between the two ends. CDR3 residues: CASSLGPLYYEQYF. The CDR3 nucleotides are TGTGCCAGCAGCTTGGGGCCCCTCTACTACGAGCAGTACTTC.

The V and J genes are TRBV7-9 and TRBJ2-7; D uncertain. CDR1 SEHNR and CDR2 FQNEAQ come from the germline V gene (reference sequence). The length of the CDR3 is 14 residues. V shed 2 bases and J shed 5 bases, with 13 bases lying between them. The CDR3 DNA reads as TGTGCCAGCAGCTTACTGTGGGGTCCCAACGAGCAGTACTTC. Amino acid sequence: CASSLLWGPNEQYF.

The CDR3 reads CASSSGTGNEQYF. The CDR3 DNA reads TGTGCCAGCAGCTCCGGGACAGGGAACGAGCAGTACTTC. The rearrangement joins TRBV2 to TRBJ2-7, with 9 bases lining up with TRBD1. The CDR3 spans 13 residues. V gave up 6 bases and J gave up 5 bases; unmatched junction bases: 5. Germline CDR1 reads SNHLY; CDR2 reads FYNNEI.

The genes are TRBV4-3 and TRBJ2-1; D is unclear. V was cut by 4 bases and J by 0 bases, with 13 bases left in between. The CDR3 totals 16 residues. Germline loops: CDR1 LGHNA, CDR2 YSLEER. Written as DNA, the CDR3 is TGCGCCAGCAGCCCGAAGGACGGTAGCTCCTACAATGAGCAGTTCTTC. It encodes CASSPKDGSSYNEQFF.

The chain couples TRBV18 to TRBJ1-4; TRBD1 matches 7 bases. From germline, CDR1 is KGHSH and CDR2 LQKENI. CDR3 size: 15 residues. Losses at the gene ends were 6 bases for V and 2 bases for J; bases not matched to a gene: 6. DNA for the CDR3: TGTGCCAGCTCGCTTGAGGGGGCCACTAATGAAAAACTGTTTTTT. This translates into CASSLEGATNEKLFF.

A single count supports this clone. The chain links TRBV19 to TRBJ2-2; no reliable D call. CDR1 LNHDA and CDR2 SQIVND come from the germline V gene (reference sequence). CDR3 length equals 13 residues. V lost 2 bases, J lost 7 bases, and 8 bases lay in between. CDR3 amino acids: CASSIRGNGELFF. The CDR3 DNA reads TGTGCCAGTAGTATAAGAGGAAACGGGGAGCTGTTTTTT. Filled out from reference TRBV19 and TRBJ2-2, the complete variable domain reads DGGITQSPKYLFRKEGQNVTLSCEQNLNHDAMYWYRQDPGQGLRLIYYSQIVNDFQKGDIAEGYSVSREKKESFPLTVTSAQKNPTAFYLCASSIRGNGELFFGEGSRLTVL.

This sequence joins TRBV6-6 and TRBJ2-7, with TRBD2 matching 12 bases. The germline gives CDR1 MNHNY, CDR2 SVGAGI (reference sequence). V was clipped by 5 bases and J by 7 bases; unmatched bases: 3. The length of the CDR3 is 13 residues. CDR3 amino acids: CASSRLAGDEQYF. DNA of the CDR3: TGTGCCAGCAGTCGACTAGCGGGGGATGAGCAGTACTTC.

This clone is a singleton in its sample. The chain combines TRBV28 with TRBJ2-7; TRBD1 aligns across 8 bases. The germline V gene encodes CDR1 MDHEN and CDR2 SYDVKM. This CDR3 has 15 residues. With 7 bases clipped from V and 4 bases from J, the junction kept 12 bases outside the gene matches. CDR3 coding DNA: TGTGCCAGCACCTCAATCGGACAGGGACCATACGAGCAGTACTTC. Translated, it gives CASTSIGQGPYEQYF.

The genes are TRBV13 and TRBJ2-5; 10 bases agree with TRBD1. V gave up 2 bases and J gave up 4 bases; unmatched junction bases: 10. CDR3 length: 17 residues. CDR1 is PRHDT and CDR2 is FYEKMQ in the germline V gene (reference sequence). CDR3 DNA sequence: TGTGCCAGCAGCTTAACCGGGACAGGGGATGTTTTAGAGACCCAGTACTTC. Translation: CASSLTGTGDVLETQYF.

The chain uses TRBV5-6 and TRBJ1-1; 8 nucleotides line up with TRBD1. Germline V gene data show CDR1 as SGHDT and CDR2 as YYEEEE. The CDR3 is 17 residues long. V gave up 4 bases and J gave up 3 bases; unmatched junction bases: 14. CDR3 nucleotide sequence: TGTGCCAGCAGCCCTCCTGCCAGGGGGCCTGAGGACACTGAAGCTTTCTTT. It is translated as CASSPPARGPEDTEAFF.